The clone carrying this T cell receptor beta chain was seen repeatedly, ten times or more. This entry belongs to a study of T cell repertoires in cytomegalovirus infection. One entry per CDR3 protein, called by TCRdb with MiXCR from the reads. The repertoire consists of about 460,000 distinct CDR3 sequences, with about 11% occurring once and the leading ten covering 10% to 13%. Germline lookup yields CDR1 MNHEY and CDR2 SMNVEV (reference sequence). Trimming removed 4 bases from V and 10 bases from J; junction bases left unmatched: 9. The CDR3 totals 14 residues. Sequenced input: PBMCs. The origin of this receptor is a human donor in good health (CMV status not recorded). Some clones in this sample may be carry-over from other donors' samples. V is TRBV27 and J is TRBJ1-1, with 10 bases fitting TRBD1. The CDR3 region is CASSSDDRGLRAFF. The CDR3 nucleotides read TGTGCCAGCAGTTCAGATGACAGGGGGCTTAGAGCTTTCTTT.